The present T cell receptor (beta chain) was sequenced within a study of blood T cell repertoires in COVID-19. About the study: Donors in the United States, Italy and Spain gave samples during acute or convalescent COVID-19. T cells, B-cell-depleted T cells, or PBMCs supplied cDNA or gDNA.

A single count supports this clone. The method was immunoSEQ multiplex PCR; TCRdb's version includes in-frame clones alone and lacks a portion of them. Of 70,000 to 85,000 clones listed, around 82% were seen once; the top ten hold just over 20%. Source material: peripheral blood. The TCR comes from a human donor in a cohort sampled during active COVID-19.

CDR3 sequence: CASSSRGLALSSYEQYF. DNA of the CDR3: TGTGCCAGCAGCTCCCGCGGACTAGCCTTGAGCTCCTACGAGCAGTACTTC. The chain links TRBV7-2 to TRBJ2-7; 8 bases are a match to TRBD2. The V gene end was trimmed by 4 bases and the J gene end by 0 bases; junction bases not matched to a gene: 11. The CDR3 is made up of 17 amino acids. The V gene's germline CDR1 is SGHTA and CDR2 FQGNSA.